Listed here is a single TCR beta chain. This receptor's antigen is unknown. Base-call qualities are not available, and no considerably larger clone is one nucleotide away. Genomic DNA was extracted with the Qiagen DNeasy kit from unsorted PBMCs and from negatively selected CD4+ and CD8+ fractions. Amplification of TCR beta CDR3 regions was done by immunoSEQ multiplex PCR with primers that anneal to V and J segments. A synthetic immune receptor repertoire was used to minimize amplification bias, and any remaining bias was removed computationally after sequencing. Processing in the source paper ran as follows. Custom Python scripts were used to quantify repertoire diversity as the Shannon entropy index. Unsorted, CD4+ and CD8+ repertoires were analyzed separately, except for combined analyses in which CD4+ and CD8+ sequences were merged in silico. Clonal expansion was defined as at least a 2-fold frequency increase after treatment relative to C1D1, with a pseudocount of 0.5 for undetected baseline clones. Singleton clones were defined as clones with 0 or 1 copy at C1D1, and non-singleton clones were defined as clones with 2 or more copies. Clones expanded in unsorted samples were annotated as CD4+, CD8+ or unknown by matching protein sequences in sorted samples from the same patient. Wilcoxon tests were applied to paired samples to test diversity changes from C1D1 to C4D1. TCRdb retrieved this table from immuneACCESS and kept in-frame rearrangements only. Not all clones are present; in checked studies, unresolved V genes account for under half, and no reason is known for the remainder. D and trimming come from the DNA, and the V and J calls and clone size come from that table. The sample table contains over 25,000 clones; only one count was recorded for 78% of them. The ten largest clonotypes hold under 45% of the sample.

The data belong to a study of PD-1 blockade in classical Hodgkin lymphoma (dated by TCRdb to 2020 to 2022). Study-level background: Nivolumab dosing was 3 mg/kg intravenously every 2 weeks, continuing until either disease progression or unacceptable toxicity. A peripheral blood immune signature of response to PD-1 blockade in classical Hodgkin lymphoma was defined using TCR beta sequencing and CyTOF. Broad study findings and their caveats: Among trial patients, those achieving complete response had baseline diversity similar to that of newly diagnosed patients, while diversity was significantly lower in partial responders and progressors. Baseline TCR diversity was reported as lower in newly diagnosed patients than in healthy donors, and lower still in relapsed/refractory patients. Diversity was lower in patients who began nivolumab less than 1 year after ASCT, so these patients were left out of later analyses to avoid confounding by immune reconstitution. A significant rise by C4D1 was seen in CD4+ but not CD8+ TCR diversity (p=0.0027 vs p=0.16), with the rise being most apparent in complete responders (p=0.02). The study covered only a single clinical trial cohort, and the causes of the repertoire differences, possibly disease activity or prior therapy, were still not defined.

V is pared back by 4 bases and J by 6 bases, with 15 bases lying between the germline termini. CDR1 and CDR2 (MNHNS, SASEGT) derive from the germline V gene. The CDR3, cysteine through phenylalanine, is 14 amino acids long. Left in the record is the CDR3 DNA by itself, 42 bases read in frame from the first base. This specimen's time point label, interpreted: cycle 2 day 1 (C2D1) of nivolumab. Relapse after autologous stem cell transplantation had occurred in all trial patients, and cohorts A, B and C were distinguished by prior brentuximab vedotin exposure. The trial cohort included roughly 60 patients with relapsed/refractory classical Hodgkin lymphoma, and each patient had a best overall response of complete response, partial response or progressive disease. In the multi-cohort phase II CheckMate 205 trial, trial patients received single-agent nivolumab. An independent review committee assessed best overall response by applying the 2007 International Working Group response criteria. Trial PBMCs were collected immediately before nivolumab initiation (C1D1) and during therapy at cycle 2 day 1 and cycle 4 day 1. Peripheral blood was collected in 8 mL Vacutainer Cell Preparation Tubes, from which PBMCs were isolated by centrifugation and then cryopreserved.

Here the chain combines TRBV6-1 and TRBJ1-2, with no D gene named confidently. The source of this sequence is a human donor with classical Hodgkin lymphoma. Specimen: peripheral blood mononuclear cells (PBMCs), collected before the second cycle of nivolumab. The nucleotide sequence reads TGTGCCAGCAGTGTTAATCGGCCCCAGGATGGCTACACCTTC. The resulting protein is CASSVNRPQDGYTF.